The 7 T cell receptor beta chains in this list originate from one sample, sequenced in a study of T cell changes during pregnancy in multiple sclerosis. Repertoires were generated with immunoSEQ multiplex PCR, while TCRdb's copy carries only in-frame clones and drops some. The sample consists of approximately 57,000 clones, less than 95% of them appearing once. This sample comprised peripheral blood, obtained after pregnancy. These receptors originate from a female donor in good health, enrolled as a control in a pregnancy study.

The V gene is TRBV4-1, the J gene TRBJ2-5; the D gene is possibly TRBD1 (6 bases). V lost 5 bases and J lost 0, with 16 bases in between. Germline V gene data show CDR1 as MGHRA and CDR2 as YSYEKL. The CDR3 has 16 residues. The CDR3 loop is CASSIDRSSYQETQYF. The CDR3 coding sequence is TGCGCCAGCAGCATTGACAGGAGCTCTTACCAAGAGACCCAGTACTTC.

This chain's CDR3 is CASQDSGDTQYF. In DNA, the CDR3 is TGTGCCAGCCAAGACTCGGGGGATACGCAGTATTTT. This chain links TRBV6-5 with TRBJ2-3, with D possibly matching TRBD2 (5 bases). V shed 8 bases and J shed 6 bases, with 12 bases lying between them. Germline V CDR1 and CDR2: MNHEY, SVGAGI. This CDR3 has 12 residues.

This clone is a singleton in its sample. The chain has TRBV4-2 and TRBJ1-3, with a tentative D call TRBD1 (5 bases). The CDR3 sequence is 16 residues long. Trimming cost V 4 bases and J 0 bases, with 13 bases left between them. Germline CDR1 LGHNA, CDR2 YNFKEQ. CDR3 bases: TGTGCCAGCAGCCCGCAGGGCTTCCCCTCTGGAAACACCATATATTTT. This translates into CASSPQGFPSGNTIYF.

The rearrangement uses TRBV6-5 and TRBJ2-3, with 8 bases aligning to TRBD1. V trimming: 6 bases; J trimming: 1 base; junction bases outside the gene matches: 6. This CDR3 contains 15 residues. The germline V gene has CDR1 MNHEY and CDR2 SVGAGI. The CDR3 reads CASSLRGRGTDTQYF. As DNA, the CDR3 is TGTGCCAGCAGCCTCAGGGGGCGGGGCACAGATACGCAGTATTTT.

V is TRBV28 and J is TRBJ2-3; D might be TRBD1 (5 bases). CDR3 length: 13 amino acids. V was trimmed by 5 bases and J by 9 bases, leaving 15 bases between them. CDR1 is MDHEN and CDR2 is SYDVKM in the germline V gene. The CDR3 protein is CASSPRQTPTQYF. The CDR3 region has the DNA TGTGCCAGCAGTCCCCGACAGACTCCAACGCAGTATTTT.

The chain joins TRBV6-1 to TRBJ2-2, with D possibly TRBD1 on 6 matching bases. Germline lookup yields CDR1 MNHNS and CDR2 SASEGT. CDR3 length: 15 residues. V was trimmed by 7 bases and J by 5 bases, leaving 17 bases between them. As DNA, the CDR3 is TGTGCCAGCAAGAGGGGGAGAGACTTAACCGGGGAGCTGTTTTTT. It codes for CASKRGRDLTGELFF.

The chain combines TRBV6-4 with TRBJ2-3, with 7 nucleotides matching TRBD2. V trimming: 4 bases; J trimming: 2 bases; junction bases outside the gene matches: 6. CDR1 and CDR2 from the germline V gene are MRHNA and SNTAGT. The CDR3 length is 15 residues. CDR3 amino acids: CASSVASGHTDTQYF. DNA of the CDR3: TGTGCCAGCAGTGTTGCTAGCGGACACACAGATACGCAGTATTTT.